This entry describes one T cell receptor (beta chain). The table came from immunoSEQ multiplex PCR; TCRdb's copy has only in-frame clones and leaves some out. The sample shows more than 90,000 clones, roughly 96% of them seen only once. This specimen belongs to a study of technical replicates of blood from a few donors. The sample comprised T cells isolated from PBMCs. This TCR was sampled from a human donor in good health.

CDR3 region: CASSPPGNQETQYF. CDR3 bases: TGTGCCAGCTCACCACCTGGCAACCAAGAGACCCAGTACTTC. The V gene is TRBV18, the J gene TRBJ2-5, with D hard to call. The CDR3 has 14 amino acids. Germline CDR1 is KGHSH and CDR2 is LQKENI. V lost 0 bases to trimming and J lost 0 bases, with 5 bases between them.